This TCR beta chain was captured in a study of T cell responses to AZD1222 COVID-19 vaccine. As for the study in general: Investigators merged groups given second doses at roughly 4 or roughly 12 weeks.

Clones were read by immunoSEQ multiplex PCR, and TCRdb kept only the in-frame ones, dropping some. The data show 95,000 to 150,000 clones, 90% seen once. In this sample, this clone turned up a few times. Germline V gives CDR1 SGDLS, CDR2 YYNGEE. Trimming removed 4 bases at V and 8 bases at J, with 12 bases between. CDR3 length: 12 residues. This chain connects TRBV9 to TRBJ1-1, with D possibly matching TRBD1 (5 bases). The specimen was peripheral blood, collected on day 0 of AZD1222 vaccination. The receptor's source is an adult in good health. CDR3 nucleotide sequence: TGTGCCAGCAGCCCCTGGGGCGGGGAAGCTTTCTTT. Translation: CASSPWGGEAFF.